This T cell receptor beta chain derives from a study of TIL therapy for anti-PD-1-resistant metastatic lung cancer. Turning to the study itself: Most patients had lung adenocarcinoma; several tumors were EGFR-mutant, two ALK-rearranged; half smoked currently or formerly. By whole-exome sequencing, median non-synonymous tumor mutation burden was around 1.4 mutations per megabase.

Sequencing used immunoSEQ v3. Produced via immunoSEQ multiplex PCR; TCRdb's table is partial and in-frame only. The table records 25,000 to 40,000 clones, 74% of them present only once. Time point meaning: pre-treatment sample, taken before nivolumab and TIL therapy. Adults with stage 4 NSCLC were enrolled in a phase I trial. Trimming took off 1 base at V and 2 bases at J, with 10 bases between the two ends. The germline V gene has CDR1 SGHRS and CDR2 YFSETQ. The CDR3 sequence is 15 residues long. This clone showed up just a few times. This receptor was taken from a woman aged 30 to 85 with non-small cell lung cancer. Sequencing used blood, obtained at baseline. V and J are TRBV5-1 and TRBJ1-5, with a tentative D call TRBD1 (6 bases). The CDR3 spells CASSLLGAGNQPQHF. For the CDR3, the DNA is TGCGCCAGCAGCTTGTTGGGGGCGGGCAATCAGCCCCAGCATTTT.